The entry below describes one TCR beta chain. Its antigen is unidentified. The CDR3 is 16 residues long. Germline CDR1 and CDR2: SGDLS and YYNGEE. V shed 0 bases and J 1 base; nucleotides not matched to a gene: 5. The data belong to a study of CD8+ T cells in alopecia areata. General study findings and limits: Especially in alopecia totalis/universalis, lesional scalp showed greater clonality than normal scalp did.

RNA was isolated and reverse transcribed to cDNA, the sequencing template. The repertoire was sequenced with immunoSEQ multiplex PCR; TCRdb's copy has only in-frame clones and lacks some. This sample has a few hundred thousand clones, with roughly two thirds found just once. This chain joins TRBV9 and TRBJ1-2, with 8 positions matching TRBD1. The input for sequencing was CD4+ T cells sorted from blood, taken at week 0. The receptor's source is a human donor with alopecia areata. In DNA form, the CDR3 reads TGTGCCAGCAGCGTAGCCGCAGGACAGGGTAACTATGGCTACACCTTC. Translation: CASSVAAGQGNYGYTF.